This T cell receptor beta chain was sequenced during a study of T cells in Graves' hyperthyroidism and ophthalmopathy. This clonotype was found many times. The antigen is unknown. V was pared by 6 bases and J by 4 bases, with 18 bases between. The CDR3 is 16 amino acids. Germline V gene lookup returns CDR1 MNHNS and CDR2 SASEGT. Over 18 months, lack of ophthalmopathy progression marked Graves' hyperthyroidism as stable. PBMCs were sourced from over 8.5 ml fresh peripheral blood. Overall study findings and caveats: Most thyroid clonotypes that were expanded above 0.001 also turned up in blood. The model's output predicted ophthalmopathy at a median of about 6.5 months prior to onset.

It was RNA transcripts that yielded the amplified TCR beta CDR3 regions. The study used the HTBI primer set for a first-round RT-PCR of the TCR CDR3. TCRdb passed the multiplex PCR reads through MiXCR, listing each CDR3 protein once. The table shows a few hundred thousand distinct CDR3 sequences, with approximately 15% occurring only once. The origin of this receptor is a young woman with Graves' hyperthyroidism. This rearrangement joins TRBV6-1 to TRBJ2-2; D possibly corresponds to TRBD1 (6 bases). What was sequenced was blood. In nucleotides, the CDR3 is TGTGCCAGCAGCCAACAACAGGGAGCCTTCACCGGGGAGCTGTTTTTT. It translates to CASSQQQGAFTGELFF.